These 15 T cell receptor beta chains share one sample of origin, sequenced in a study of identical twins. One entry per CDR3 protein results from TCRdb running MiXCR on the 5' RACE reads. Of 450,000 or so distinct CDR3 sequences in the sample, about 18% were seen once. Material: naive T cells sorted from blood. All receptors come from a man in his fifties in good health.

This clonotype was picked up a small number of times. V is TRBV6-1 and J is TRBJ1-1; 7 bases are a match to TRBD1. V shed 5 bases and J 0 bases; nucleotides not matched to a gene: 9. The CDR3 has 16 residues. From germline, CDR1 is MNHNS and CDR2 SASEGT. The chain's CDR3 is CASSRTRDSMNTEAFF. CDR3 nucleotide sequence: TGTGCCAGCAGTCGAACACGGGACAGTATGAACACTGAAGCTTTCTTT.

This clonotype was recorded a few times. This chain uses TRBV27 with TRBJ2-7; D tentatively fits TRBD1 or TRBD2 (5 bases each). The CDR3 is made up of 15 amino acids. CDR1 MNHEY and CDR2 SMNVEV come from the germline V gene (reference sequence). V gave up 2 bases and J gave up 2 bases, with 13 bases separating them. CDR3 sequence: CASSLAGTPPYEQYF. Written as DNA, the CDR3 is TGTGCCAGCAGTTTAGCCGGGACGCCACCCTACGAGCAGTACTTC.

This clonotype was recorded a few times. This rearrangement joins TRBV11-1 to TRBJ2-3, with TRBD1 matching over 9 bases. The CDR3 contains 18 residues. Trimming removed 3 bases from V and 3 bases from J; junction bases left unmatched: 13. Germline values: CDR1 SGHAT, CDR2 FQDESV (reference sequence). Here the CDR3 DNA reads TGTGCCAGCAGCTTTCCCCCCCCCCCGGGACAGGGAACAGATACGCAGTATTTT. Translating it yields CASSFPPPPGQGTDTQYF.

Turning to this clonotype: Possible read error: a much larger clone is one base away. The CDR3 does not end in the conserved phenylalanine or tryptophan, so this is likely a read error. The limits of the CDR3 on the DNA are not certain, so only TCRdb's listed CDR3 is given. The chain carries TRBV5-6 and TRBJ2-7. The CDR3 spans 9 amino acids, including both terminal residues. The V gene's germline CDR1 is SGHDT and CDR2 YYEEEE. Here the CDR3 reads CASSDRTDS.

This clonotype came up a few times. The chain combines TRBV20-1 with TRBJ2-7; D is ambiguous. V lost 1 base, J lost 1 base, and 11 bases lay in between. The CDR3 totals 14 residues. Germline CDR1 DFQATT, CDR2 SNEGSKA (reference sequence). The CDR3 spells CSARGWMKSYEQYF. As DNA, the CDR3 is TGCAGTGCTAGAGGGTGGATGAAATCCTACGAGCAGTACTTC.

This clonotype was seen a handful of times. This chain uses TRBV24-1 with TRBJ2-2, with D unclear. V shed 4 bases and J shed 6 bases, with 11 bases lying between them. The CDR3 extends over 14 amino acids. CDR1 KGHDR and CDR2 SFDVKD come from the germline V gene. CDR3 sequence: CATSDLVAAGELFF. The DNA for the CDR3 is TGTGCCACCAGTGACCTAGTGGCGGCCGGGGAGCTGTTTTTT.

The DNA for the CDR3 is TGCAGTGCTGCTAGCGCCGGGACTAGCGGAACCTACGAGCAGTACTTC. Translating gives CSAASAGTSGTYEQYF. The chain combines TRBV20-1 with TRBJ2-7, with 11 positions matching TRBD2. The CDR3 loop spans 16 amino acids. With V trimmed by 5 bases and J by 2 bases, 11 bases remained unmatched. From germline, CDR1 is DFQATT and CDR2 SNEGSKA (reference sequence).

This clonotype was picked up many times. CDR3 DNA sequence: TGTGCCAGCAGCTCTCGTTATAGCTCCTACGAGCAGTACTTC. It encodes CASSSRYSSYEQYF. J is TRBJ2-7 and V is TRBV7-2; D remains ambiguous. Trimming pared 4 bases from V and 0 bases from J, leaving 10 bases between. CDR1 and CDR2 (germline): SGHTA, FQGNSA. CDR3 length: 14 residues. Based on the CDR3 plus reference TRBV7-2 and TRBJ2-7, the full variable domain is GAGVSQSPSNKVTEKGKDVELRCDPISGHTALYWYRQSLGQGLEFLIYFQGNSAPDKSGLPSDRFSAERTGGSVSTLTIQRTQQEDSAVYLCASSSRYSSYEQYFGPGTRLTVT.

This clonotype showed up just a few times. This rearrangement joins TRBV20-1 to TRBJ2-5; perhaps TRBD2 as D (6 bases). Germline values: CDR1 DFQATT, CDR2 SNEGSKA (reference sequence). The ends were cut back, 6 bases at V and 5 bases at J, with 22 bases in the middle. This CDR3 comprises 15 residues. As DNA, the CDR3 is TGCAGTGCCAGGCACCGGGGGTCGGGATCGGAGACCCAGTACTTC. Its translation is CSARHRGSGSETQYF.

This rearrangement joins TRBV29-1 to TRBJ1-1, with D perhaps TRBD1 (6 bases). This CDR3 comprises 14 residues. With 3 bases removed from V and 4 bases from J, the gap between germline ends came to 15 bases. CDR1 is SQVTM, CDR2 ANQGSEA, per germline. CDR3 amino acids: CSVEGAGRGTEAFF. Here the CDR3 DNA reads TGCAGCGTTGAGGGGGCAGGGAGGGGCACTGAAGCTTTCTTT.

A few counts support this clonotype. The chain uses TRBV15 and TRBJ1-3; TRBD1 matches 7 bases. The CDR3 has 18 residues. Trimming cost V 2 bases and J 0 bases; bases outside gene matches: 10. Looked up from germline, CDR1 is LNHNV and CDR2 is YYDKDF (reference sequence). The CDR3 loop is CATSRKRDRLYSGNTIYF. Written as DNA, the CDR3 is TGTGCCACCAGCAGAAAACGGGACAGATTATACTCTGGAAACACCATATATTTT.

V gene TRBV29-1 combines with J gene TRBJ2-1; 8 bases line up with TRBD1. This CDR3 comprises 13 residues. The ends lost 7 bases at V and 7 bases at J; junction bases unmatched: 9. From germline, CDR1 is SQVTM and CDR2 ANQGSEA. CDR3 bases: TGCAGCGGGAGGGCAGGGGGCAGAAATGAGCAGTTCTTC. Its protein product is CSGRAGGRNEQFF.

This chain joins TRBV5-6 and TRBJ2-3; either TRBD1 or TRBD2 may fit D (5 bases each). With 0 bases removed from V and 1 base from J, the gap between germline ends came to 9 bases. This CDR3 comprises 15 residues. CDR1 is SGHDT and CDR2 is YYEEEE in the germline V gene. CDR3 in amino acids: CASSLAGRRTDTQYF. DNA of the CDR3: TGTGCCAGCAGCTTGGCAGGGAGACGCACAGATACGCAGTATTTT.

In this sample, this clonotype turned up many times. This chain uses TRBV11-2 with TRBJ2-7; maybe TRBD1 (6 bases). From germline, CDR1 is SGHAT and CDR2 FQNNGV. The ends were cut back, 4 bases at V and 6 bases at J, with 10 bases in the middle. This CDR3 contains 12 residues. In nucleotides, the CDR3 is TGTGCCAGCAGCTCCTCAGGGGTCGAGCAGTACTTC. This translates into CASSSSGVEQYF.

CDR3 sequence: CASSLRQGGEPQHF. The CDR3 DNA reads as TGTGCCAGCAGTCTTCGCCAGGGAGGCGAGCCCCAGCATTTT. The J gene is TRBJ1-5, the V gene TRBV12-3 or TRBV12-4, with D perhaps TRBD1 (5 bases). This CDR3 spans 14 amino acids. The V and J ends lost 5 bases and 8 bases respectively, with 16 bases between them.